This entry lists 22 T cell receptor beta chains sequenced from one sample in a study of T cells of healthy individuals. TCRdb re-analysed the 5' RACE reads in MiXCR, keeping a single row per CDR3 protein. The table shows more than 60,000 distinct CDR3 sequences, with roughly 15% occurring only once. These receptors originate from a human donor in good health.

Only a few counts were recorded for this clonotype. The CDR3 bases are TGTGCCAGCACCCGGACAGGGGGTCGCAATTCACCCCTCCACTTT. It encodes CASTRTGGRNSPLHF. V is TRBV6-5 and J is TRBJ1-6; TRBD1 matches 10 bases. Germline V gene data show CDR1 as MNHEY and CDR2 as SVGAGI. V was pared by 7 bases and J by 7 bases, with 7 bases of the junction left unmatched. CDR3 length equals 15 residues.

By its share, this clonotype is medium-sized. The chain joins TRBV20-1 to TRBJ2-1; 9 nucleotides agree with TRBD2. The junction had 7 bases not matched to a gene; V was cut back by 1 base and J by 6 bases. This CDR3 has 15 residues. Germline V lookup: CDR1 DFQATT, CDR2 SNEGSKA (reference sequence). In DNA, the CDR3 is TGCAGTGCTAGAGTCCCGGGACTAGCCATCAATGAGCAGTTCTTC. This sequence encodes CSARVPGLAINEQFF.

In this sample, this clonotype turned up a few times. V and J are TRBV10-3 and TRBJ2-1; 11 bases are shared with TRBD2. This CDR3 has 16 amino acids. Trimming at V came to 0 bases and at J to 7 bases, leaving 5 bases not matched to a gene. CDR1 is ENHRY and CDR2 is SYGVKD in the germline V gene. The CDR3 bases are TGTGCCATCAGTGAGTCTAGCGGGGGGGCCGGGAATGAGCAGTTCTTC. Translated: CAISESSGGAGNEQFF.

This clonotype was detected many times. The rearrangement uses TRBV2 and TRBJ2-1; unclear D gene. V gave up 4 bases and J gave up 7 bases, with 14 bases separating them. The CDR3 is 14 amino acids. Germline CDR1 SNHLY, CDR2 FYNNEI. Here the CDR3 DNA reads TGTGCCAGCAGTGTATCTAACAAGATTAATGAGCAGTTCTTC. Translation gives CASSVSNKINEQFF.

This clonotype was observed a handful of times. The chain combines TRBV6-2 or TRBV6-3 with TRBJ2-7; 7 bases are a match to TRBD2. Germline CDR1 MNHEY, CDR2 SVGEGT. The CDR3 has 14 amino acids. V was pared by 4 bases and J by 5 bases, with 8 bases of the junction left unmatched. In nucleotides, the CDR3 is TGTGCCAGCAGTTCCAGCGGGGTACTCGACGAGCAGTACTTC. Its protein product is CASSSSGVLDEQYF.

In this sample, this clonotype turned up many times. The CDR3 sequence: CASSTSNYGYTF. The CDR3 coding sequence is TGTGCCAGCAGCACCTCTAACTATGGCTACACCTTC. V usage is TRBV5-6 and J usage is TRBJ1-2; D unclear. Germline V gene sequence: CDR1 SGHDT, CDR2 YYEEEE. This CDR3 region has 12 residues. V was clipped by 4 bases and J by 0 bases, with 4 bases between them.

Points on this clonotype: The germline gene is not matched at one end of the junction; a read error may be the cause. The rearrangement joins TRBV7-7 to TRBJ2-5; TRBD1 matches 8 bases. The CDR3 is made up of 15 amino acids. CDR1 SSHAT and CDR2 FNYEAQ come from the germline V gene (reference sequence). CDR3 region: CASSSRQGLGETQYF. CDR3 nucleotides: TGTGCTAGCAGCTCACGACAGGGGTTGGGAGAGACCCAGTACTTC.

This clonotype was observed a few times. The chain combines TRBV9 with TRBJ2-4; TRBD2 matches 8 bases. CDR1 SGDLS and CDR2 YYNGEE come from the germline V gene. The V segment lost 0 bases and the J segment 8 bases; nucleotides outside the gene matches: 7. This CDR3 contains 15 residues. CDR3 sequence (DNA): TGTGCCAGCAGCGTAGGGTCGGGGACTAGGGACATTCAGTACTTC. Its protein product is CASSVGSGTRDIQYF.

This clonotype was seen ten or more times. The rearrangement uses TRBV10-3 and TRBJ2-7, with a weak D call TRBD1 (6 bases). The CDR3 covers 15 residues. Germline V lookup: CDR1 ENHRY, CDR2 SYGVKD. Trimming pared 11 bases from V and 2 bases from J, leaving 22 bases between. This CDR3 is CAVPLTDSVPYEQYF. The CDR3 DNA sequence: TGTGCCGTCCCCCTAACGGACAGCGTCCCCTACGAGCAGTACTTC.

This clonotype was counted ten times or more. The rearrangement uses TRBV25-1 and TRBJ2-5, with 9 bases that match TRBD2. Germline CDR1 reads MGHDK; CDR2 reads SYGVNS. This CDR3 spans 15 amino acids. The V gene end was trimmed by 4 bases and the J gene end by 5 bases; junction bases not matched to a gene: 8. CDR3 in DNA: TGTGCCAGCAGTGGCGCGGGGGGGGGTCAGGAGACCCAGTACTTC. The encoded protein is CASSGAGGGQETQYF.

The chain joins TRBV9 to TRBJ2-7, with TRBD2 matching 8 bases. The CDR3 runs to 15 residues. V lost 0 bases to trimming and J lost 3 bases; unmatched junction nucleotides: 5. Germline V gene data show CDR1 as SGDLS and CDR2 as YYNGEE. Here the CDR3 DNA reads TGTGCCAGCAGCGTAGGAACCAGCGGGAGCTACGAGCAGTACTTC. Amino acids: CASSVGTSGSYEQYF.

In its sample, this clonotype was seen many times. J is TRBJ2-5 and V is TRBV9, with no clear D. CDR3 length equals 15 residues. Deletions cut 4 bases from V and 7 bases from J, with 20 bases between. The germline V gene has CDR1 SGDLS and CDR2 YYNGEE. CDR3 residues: CASSLRASPEGTQYF. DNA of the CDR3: TGTGCCAGCAGCTTACGGGCCTCCCCAGAAGGGACCCAGTACTTC.

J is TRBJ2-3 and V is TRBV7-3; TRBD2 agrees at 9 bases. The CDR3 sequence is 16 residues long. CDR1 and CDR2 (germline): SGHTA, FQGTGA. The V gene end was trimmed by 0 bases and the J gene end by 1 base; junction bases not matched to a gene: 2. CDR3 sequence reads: CASSLTSGRGTDTQYF. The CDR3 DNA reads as TGTGCCAGCAGCTTAACTAGCGGGAGAGGCACAGATACGCAGTATTTT.

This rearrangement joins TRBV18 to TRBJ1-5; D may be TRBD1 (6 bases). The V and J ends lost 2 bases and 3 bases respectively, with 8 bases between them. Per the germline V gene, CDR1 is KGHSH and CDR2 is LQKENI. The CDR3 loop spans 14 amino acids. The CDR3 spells CASSPGQSNQPQHF. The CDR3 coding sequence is TGTGCCAGCTCACCAGGACAGTCCAATCAGCCCCAGCATTTT.

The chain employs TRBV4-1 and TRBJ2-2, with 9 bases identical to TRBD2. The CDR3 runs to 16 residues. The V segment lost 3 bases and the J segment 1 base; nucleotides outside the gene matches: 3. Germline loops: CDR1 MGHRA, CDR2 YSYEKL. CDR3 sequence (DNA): TGCGCCAGCAGCCATTTAGCGGGAGAGAACACCGGGGAGCTGTTTTTT. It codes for CASSHLAGENTGELFF.

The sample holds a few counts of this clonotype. DNA of the CDR3: TGCGCCAGCAGCCGTGGGACTAGCGGGAGGAACTTAGATACGCAGTATTTT. As protein: CASSRGTSGRNLDTQYF. The chain employs TRBV4-1 and TRBJ2-3; TRBD2 aligns across 15 bases. V was pared by 4 bases and J by 5 bases, with 7 bases of the junction left unmatched. Germline V gene sequence: CDR1 MGHRA, CDR2 YSYEKL. This CDR3 comprises 17 residues.

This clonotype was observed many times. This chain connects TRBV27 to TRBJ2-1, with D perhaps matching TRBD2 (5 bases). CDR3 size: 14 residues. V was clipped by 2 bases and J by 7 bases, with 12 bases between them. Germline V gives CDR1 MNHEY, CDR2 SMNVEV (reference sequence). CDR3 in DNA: TGTGCCAGCAGTTTAGTGGGAGTGGTGAATGAGCAGTTCTTC. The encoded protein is CASSLVGVVNEQFF.

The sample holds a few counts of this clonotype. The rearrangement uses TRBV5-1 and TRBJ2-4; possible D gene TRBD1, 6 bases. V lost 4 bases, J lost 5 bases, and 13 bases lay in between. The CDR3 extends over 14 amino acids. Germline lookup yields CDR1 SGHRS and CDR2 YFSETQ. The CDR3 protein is CASSLGQPQNIQYF. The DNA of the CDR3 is TGCGCCAGCAGCCTAGGACAGCCTCAAAACATTCAGTACTTC. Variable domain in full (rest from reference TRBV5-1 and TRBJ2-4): KAGVTQTPRYLIKTRGQQVTLSCSPISGHRSVSWYQQTPGQGLQFLFEYFSETQRNKGNFPGRFSGRQFSNSRSEMNVSTLELGDSALYLCASSLGQPQNIQYFGAGTRLSVL.

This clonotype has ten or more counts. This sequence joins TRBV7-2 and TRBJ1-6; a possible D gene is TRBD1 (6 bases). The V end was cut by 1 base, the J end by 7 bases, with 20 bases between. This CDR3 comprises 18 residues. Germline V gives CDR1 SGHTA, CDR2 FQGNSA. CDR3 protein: CASSLGVARGMENSPLHF. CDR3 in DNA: TGTGCCAGCAGCTTAGGGGTGGCTAGGGGGATGGAAAATTCACCCCTCCACTTT.

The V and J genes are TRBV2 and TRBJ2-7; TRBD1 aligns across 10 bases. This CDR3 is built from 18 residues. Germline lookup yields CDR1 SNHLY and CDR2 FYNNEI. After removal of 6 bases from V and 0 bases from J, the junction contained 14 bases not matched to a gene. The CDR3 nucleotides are TGTGCCAGCAGCGAGGAGGCCGGGACAGGGGCACTCTCCTACGAGCAGTACTTC. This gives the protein CASSEEAGTGALSYEQYF.

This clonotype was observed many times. CDR3 protein: CSVEERTGGEQYF. The CDR3 nucleotides are TGCAGCGTTGAAGAAAGGACAGGGGGCGAGCAGTACTTC. J is TRBJ2-7 and V is TRBV29-1; TRBD1 matches 10 bases. Germline CDR1 is SQVTM and CDR2 is ANQGSEA. The CDR3 is made up of 13 amino acids. Germline trimming cut 0 bases from V and 6 bases from J; bases unmatched to any gene: 2.

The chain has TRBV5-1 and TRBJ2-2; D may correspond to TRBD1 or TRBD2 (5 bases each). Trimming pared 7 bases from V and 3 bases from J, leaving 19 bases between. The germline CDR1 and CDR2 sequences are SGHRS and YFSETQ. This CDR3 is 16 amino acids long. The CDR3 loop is CASSEGSRVDTGELFF. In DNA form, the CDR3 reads TGCGCCAGCTCCGAGGGGAGCAGGGTCGACACCGGGGAGCTGTTTTTT.